This entry is about one TCR beta chain. Its target is not known. The sample is drawn from a study of Graves' ophthalmopathy and Graves' hyperthyroidism. The CDR3 length is 14 residues. V was trimmed by 6 bases and J by 0 bases, leaving 13 bases between them. CDR1 is DFQATT, CDR2 SNEGSKA, per germline (reference sequence). General study points: The majority of expanded thyroid clonotypes above 0.001 frequency also occurred in blood.

Amplification of TCR beta CDR3 regions used RNA transcripts. RT-PCR with HTBI primers came first, then second-round multiplex PCR. Each CDR3 protein is one row after TCRdb ran MiXCR on the multiplex PCR reads. Of roughly 600,000 distinct CDR3 sequences in the sample, under 45% were seen once. Sequenced input: peripheral blood or thyroid tissue (not recorded which). The J gene is TRBJ2-3, the V gene TRBV20-1, with D possibly TRBD2 on 5 matching bases. The TCR was taken from an adult man with Graves' hyperthyroidism. CDR3 sequence reads: CSARRGVSTDTQYF. The CDR3 region has the DNA TGCAGTGCCAGACGGGGAGTCAGCACAGATACGCAGTATTTT.